The sequence of this T cell receptor beta chain was determined in a study of CD4 T cells in relation to SARS-CoV-2 and coronaviruses. Across the study: After roughly 11 days of antigen culture, PBMC TCR beta CDR3s were sequenced.

General study results and limits: The cross-reactivity analysis covered only spike protein, not other viral proteins. Pre-pandemic and post-infection samples never came from the same donor.

Germline V gene sequence: CDR1 SGHAT, CDR2 FQNNGV. Between the trimmed V and J ends, which lost 5 bases and 0 bases, there was a span of 19 bases. The CDR3 consists of 17 residues. Before the COVID-19 pandemic, during about 2010-2018, CD4+ T cells were taken from unexposed donors. CD4+ T cells were isolated from the cells after 10 days of culture. Repertoires were generated with immunoSEQ multiplex PCR, while TCRdb's copy carries only in-frame clones and drops some. The top ten clones hold around 13% of a sample with 9,500 to 15,000 clones, approximately 78% of them seen once. This clone has only a few counts. Its antigen is undetermined.

This receptor was identified in a human donor in good health. The sequencing sample was made of CD4+ T cells from PBMCs, cultured in vitro. The rearrangement links TRBV11-2 to TRBJ1-1, with no clear D. CDR3: CASSPGPDIYLNTEAFF. The CDR3 region has the DNA TGTGCCAGCAGCCCTGGGCCCGACATCTACCTGAACACTGAAGCTTTCTTT.